This TCR beta chain was observed in a study of blood T cell repertoires in COVID-19. On the study more broadly: Sources were T cells, B-cell-depleted T cells, or PBMCs; the material itself was cDNA or gDNA.

TCRdb's copy holds only in-frame clones and misses some; the assay was immunoSEQ multiplex PCR. The repertoire includes some 270,000 clones, 80% to 85% of them detected once, and about 1.5% sits in the top ten. CDR1 is SGHDN, CDR2 FVKESK, per germline. The CDR3 runs 14 residues. V gave up 2 bases and J gave up 6 bases; unmatched junction bases: 3. The sample taken for sequencing was peripheral blood. The TCR was taken from a middle-aged woman who had recovered from COVID-19. J is TRBJ2-2 and V is TRBV14; 7 nucleotides align to TRBD1. CDR3 bases: TGTGCCAGCAGCCAATGGGACAGTCCCGGGGAGCTGTTTTTT. Translated: CASSQWDSPGELFF. The full variable domain, in which reference TRBV14 and TRBJ2-2 provide the parts outside the CDR3, is EAGVTQFPSHSVIEKGQTVTLRCDPISGHDNLYWYRRVMGKEIKFLLHFVKESKQDESGMPNNRFLAERTGGTYSTLKVQPAELEDSGVYFCASSQWDSPGELFFGEGSRLTVL.